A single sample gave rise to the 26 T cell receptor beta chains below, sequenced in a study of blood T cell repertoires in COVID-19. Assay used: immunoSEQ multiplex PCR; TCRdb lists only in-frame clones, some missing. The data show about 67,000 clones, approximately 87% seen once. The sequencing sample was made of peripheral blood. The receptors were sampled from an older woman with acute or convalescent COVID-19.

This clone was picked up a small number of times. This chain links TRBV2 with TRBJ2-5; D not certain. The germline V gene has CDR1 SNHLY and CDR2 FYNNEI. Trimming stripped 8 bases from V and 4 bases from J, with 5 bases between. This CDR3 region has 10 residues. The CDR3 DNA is TGTGCCAGCCTCGGAGAGACCCAGTACTTC. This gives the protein CASLGETQYF.

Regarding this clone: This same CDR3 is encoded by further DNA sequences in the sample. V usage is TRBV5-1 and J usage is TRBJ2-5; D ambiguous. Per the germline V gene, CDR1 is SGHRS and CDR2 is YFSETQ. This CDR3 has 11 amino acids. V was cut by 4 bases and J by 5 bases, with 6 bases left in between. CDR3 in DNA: TGCGCCAGCAGCCTTGAGGAGACCCAGTACTTC. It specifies CASSLEETQYF.

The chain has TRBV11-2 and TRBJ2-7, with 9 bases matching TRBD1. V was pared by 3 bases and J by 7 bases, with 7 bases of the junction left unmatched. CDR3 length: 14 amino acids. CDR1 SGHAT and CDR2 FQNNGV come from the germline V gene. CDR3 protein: CASSLDRGTGEQYV. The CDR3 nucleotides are TGTGCCAGCAGCTTGGACAGGGGTACAGGGGAGCAGTACGTC.

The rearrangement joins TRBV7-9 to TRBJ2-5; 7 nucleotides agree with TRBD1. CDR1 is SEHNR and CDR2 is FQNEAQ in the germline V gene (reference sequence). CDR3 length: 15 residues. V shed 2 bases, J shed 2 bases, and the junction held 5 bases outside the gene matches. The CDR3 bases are TGTGCCAGCAGCTTAATAGGGACAGCTCAAGAGACCCAGTACTTC. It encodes CASSLIGTAQETQYF.

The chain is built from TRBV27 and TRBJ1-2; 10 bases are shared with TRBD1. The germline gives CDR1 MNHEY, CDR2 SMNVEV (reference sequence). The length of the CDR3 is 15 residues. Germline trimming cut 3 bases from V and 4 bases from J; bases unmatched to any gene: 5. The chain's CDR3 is CASSFGQGGTYGYTF. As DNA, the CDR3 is TGTGCCAGCAGTTTCGGACAGGGGGGGACCTATGGCTACACCTTC.

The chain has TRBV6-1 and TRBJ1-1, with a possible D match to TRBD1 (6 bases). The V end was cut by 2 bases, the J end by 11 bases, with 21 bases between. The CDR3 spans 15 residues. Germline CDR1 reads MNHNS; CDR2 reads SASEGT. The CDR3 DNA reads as TGTGCCAGCAGTGAAAATTCGGGGACATTTCTTCCGGCTTTCTTT. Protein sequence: CASSENSGTFLPAFF.

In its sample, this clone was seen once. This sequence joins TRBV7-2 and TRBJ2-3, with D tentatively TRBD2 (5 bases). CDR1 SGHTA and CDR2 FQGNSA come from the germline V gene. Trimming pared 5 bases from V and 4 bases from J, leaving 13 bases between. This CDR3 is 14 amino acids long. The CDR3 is CASSQRALSDTQYF. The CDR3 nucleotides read TGTGCCAGCAGCCAGAGGGCCCTTTCAGATACGCAGTATTTT.

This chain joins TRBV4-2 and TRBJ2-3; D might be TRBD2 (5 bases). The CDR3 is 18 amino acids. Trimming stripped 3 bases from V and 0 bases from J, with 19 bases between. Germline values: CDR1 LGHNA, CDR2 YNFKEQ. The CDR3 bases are TGTGCCAGCAGCCAGTTCCGGGGTCGAACCCATAGCACAGATACGCAGTATTTT. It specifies CASSQFRGRTHSTDTQYF.

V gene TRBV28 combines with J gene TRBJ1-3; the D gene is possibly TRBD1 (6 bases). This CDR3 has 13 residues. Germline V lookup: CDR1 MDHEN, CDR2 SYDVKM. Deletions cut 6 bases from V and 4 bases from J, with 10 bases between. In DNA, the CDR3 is TGTGCCAGCAGCCGGGGACAAGGAAACACCATATATTTT. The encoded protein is CASSRGQGNTIYF.

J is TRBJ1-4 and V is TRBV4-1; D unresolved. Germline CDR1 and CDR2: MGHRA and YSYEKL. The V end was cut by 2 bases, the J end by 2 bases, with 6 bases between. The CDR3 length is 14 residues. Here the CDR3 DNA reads TGCGCCAGCAGCCAAACGGGGACTAATGAAAAACTGTTTTTT. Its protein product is CASSQTGTNEKLFF.

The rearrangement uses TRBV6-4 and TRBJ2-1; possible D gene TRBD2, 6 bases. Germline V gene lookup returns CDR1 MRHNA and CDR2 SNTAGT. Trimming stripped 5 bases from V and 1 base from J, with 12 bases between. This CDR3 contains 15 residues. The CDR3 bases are TGTGCCAGCAGTCTGCATCGGGGGTCCTACAATGAGCAGTTCTTC. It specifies CASSLHRGSYNEQFF.

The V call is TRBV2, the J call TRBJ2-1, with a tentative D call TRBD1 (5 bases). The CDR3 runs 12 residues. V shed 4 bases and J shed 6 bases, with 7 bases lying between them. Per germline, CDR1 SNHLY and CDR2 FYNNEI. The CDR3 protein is CASSVGANEQFF. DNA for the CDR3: TGTGCCAGCAGTGTTGGGGCCAATGAGCAGTTCTTC. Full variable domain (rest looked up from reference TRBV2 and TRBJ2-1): EPEVTQTPSHQVTQMGQEVILRCVPISNHLYFYWYRQILGQKVEFLVSFYNNEISEKSEIFDDQFSVERPDGSNFTLKIRSTKLEDSAMYFCASSVGANEQFFGPGTRLTVL.

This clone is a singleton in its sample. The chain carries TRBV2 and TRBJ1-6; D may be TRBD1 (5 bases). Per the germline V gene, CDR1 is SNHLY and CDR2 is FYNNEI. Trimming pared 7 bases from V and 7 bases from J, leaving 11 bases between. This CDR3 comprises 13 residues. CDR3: CASKGIGNSPLHF. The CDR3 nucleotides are TGTGCCAGCAAGGGGATAGGCAATTCACCCCTCCACTTT.

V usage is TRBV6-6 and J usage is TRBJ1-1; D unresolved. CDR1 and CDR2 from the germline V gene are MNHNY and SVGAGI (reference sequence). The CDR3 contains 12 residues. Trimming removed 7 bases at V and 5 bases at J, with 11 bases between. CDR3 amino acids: CASNLAGTEAFF. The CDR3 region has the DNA TGTGCCAGCAATTTAGCGGGGACTGAAGCTTTCTTT.

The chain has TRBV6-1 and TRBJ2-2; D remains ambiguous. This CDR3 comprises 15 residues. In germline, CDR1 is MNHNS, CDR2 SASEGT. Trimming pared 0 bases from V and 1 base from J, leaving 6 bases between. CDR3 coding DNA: TGTGCCAGCAGTGAAGCATCGGGGAACACCGGGGAGCTGTTTTTT. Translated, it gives CASSEASGNTGELFF.

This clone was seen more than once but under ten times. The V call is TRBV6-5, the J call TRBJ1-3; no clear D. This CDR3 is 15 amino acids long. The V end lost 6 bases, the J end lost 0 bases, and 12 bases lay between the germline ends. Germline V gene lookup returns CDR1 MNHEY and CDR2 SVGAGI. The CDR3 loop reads CASRLISGSGNTIYF. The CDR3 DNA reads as TGTGCCAGCAGGCTTATCTCCGGCTCTGGAAACACCATATATTTT.

This CDR3 reads CASSYSRRGSEAFF. The CDR3 DNA reads TGTGCCAGCAGTTACTCGAGGAGGGGTTCTGAAGCTTTCTTT. The chain links TRBV6-5 to TRBJ1-1, with D possibly TRBD1 on 5 matching bases. The CDR3 is 14 residues long. Germline loops: CDR1 MNHEY, CDR2 SVGAGI. Trimming pared 0 bases from V and 6 bases from J, leaving 11 bases between.

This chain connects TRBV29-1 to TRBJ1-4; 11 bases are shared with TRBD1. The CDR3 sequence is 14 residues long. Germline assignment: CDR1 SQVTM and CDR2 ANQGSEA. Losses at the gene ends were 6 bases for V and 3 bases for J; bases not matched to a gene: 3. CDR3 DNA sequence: TGCAGCGTGAAGGACAGGGGGCCTAATGAAAAACTGTTTTTT. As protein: CSVKDRGPNEKLFF.

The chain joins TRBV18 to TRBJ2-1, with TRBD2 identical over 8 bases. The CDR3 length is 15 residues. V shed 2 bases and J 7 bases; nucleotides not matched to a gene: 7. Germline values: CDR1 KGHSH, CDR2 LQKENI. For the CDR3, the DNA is TGTGCCAGCTCACCAATTCCGGGAGGGCCTAATGAGCAGTTCTTC. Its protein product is CASSPIPGGPNEQFF.

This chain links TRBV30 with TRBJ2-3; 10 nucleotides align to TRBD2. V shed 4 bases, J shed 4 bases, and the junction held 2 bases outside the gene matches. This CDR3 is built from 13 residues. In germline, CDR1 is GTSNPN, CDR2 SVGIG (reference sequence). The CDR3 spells CAWNLAGADTQYF. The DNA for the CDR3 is TGTGCCTGGAACCTAGCGGGAGCAGATACGCAGTATTTT.

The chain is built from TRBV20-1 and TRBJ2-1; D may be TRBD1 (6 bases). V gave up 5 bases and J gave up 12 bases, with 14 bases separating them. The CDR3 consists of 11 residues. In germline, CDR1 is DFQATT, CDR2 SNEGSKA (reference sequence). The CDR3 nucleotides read TGCAGTGCTCCATTCGGGACATCGCAGTTCTTC. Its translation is CSAPFGTSQFF.

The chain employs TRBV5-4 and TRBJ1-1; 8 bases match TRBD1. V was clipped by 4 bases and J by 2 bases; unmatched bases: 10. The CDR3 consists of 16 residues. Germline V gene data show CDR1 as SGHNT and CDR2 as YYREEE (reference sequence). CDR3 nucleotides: TGTGCCAGCAGCCCACGTCCAGGACAGGGCAACACTGAAGCTTTCTTT. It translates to CASSPRPGQGNTEAFF.

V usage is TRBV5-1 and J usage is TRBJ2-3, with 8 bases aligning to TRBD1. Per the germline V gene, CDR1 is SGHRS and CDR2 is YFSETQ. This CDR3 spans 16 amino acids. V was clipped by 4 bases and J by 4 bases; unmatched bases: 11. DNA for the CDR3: TGCGCCAGCAGCCCGATTTTTACAGGGGGGCCAGATACGCAGTATTTT. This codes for CASSPIFTGGPDTQYF.

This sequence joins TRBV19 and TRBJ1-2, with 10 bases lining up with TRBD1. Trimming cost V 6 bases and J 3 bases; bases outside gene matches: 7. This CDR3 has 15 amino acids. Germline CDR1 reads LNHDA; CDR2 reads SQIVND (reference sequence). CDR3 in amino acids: CASRWETGGDYGYTF. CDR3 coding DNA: TGTGCCAGTAGGTGGGAGACAGGGGGCGACTATGGCTACACCTTC.

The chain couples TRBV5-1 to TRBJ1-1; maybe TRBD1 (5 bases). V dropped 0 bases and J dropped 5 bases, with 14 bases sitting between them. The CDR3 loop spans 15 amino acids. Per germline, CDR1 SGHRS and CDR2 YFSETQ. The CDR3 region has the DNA TGCGCCAGCAGCTTGGCGGCCGGCGGGGGAACTGAAGCTTTCTTT. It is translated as CASSLAAGGGTEAFF.

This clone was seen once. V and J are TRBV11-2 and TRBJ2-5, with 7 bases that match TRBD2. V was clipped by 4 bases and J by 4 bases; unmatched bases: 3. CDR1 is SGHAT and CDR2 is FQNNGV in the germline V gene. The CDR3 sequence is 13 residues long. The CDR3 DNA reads TGTGCCAGCAGCTCCGTAGCGGGAGAGACCCAGTACTTC. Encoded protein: CASSSVAGETQYF.